This entry is about one T cell receptor beta chain. Its antigen is not identified. This entry is derived from a study of PD-1 blockade in mismatch repair-deficient tumors. Turning to the study itself: Patients had 12 mismatch repair-deficient cancer types and were previously treated and progressing.

The CDR3 spans 17 residues. CDR1 is MNHEY, CDR2 SMNVEV, per germline (reference sequence). V was shortened by 0 bases and J by 8 bases, with 20 bases between the two germline ends. Study-wide findings and caveats: Tumor-resident clones, often undetectable pretreatment in blood, expanded then contracted after pembrolizumab.

PCR or immunohistochemistry showed mismatch repair deficiency in every enrolled patient. TCRdb keeps only in-frame clones here, not all; method: immunoSEQ multiplex PCR. The sample lists approximately 110,000 clones; approximately 80% were seen once. V gene TRBV27 combines with J gene TRBJ2-1; possible D gene TRBD1, 7 bases. This TCR derives from an adult with mismatch repair-deficient cancer. Specimen: peripheral blood, collected approximately 64 weeks after starting pembrolizumab. The DNA of the CDR3 is TGTGCCAGCAGTTTATCGATTAGGGCAGGGGGGATCGATGAGCAGTTCTTC. This encodes CASSLSIRAGGIDEQFF.